This entry describes one TCR beta chain. This CDR3 is 15 amino acids long. The germline V gene encodes CDR1 MDHEN and CDR2 SYDVKM. V shed 5 bases and J 7 bases; nucleotides not matched to a gene: 9. This sample is drawn from a study of blood T cell repertoires in COVID-19. Study overall: The United States, Italy and Spain supplied acute and convalescent COVID-19 samples. In each case, the material was cDNA or gDNA derived from T cells, B-cell-depleted T cells, or PBMCs.

Original processing notes: From reference gene primer amplification, estimates of nucleated cell counts were derived. This table comes from immunoSEQ multiplex PCR, and its TCRdb copy is limited to in-frame clones, with some not included. V, J and clone size reflect that table, while D and trimming were determined from the DNA. The sample yields over 250,000 clones, around 84% seen once. Grouping used clinical history reported by participants in a survey and questionnaire. The J gene is TRBJ2-1, the V gene TRBV28; 9 bases fit TRBD1. The origin of this receptor is a man aged 25-40 years with acute COVID-19. The sequencing sample was made of PBMCs or T cells enriched from blood (not recorded which). This chain's CDR3 is CASSLPGTGQNEQFF. The CDR3 bases are TGTGCCAGCAGTCTCCCCGGGACAGGGCAAAATGAGCAGTTCTTC.